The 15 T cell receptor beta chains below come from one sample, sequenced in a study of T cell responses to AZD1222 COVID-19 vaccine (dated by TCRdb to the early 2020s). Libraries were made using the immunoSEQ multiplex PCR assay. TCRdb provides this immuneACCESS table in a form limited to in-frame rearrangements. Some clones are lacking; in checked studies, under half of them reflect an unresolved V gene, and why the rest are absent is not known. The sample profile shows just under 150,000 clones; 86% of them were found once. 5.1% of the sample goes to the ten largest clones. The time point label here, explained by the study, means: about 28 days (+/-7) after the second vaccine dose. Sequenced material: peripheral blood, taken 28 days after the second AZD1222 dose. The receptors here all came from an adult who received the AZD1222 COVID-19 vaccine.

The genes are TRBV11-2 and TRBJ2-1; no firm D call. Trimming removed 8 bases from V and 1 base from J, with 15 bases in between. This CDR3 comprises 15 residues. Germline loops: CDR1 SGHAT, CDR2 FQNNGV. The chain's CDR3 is CASVRRGASYNEQFF. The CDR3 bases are TGTGCCAGCGTACGGAGAGGCGCGTCCTACAATGAGCAGTTCTTC.

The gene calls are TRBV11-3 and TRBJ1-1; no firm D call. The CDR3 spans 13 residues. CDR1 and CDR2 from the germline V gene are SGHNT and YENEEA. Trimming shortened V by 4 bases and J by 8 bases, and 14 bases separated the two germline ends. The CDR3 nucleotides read TGTGCCAGCAGCTCCGACCCGGGAGGGGAAGCTTTCTTT. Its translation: CASSSDPGGEAFF.

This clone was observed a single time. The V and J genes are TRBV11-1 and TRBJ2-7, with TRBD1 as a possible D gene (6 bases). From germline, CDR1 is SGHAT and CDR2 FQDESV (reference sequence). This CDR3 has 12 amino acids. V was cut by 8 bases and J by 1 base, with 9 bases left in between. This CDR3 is CASGDNSYEQYF. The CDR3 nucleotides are TGTGCCAGCGGGGACAATTCCTACGAGCAGTACTTC.

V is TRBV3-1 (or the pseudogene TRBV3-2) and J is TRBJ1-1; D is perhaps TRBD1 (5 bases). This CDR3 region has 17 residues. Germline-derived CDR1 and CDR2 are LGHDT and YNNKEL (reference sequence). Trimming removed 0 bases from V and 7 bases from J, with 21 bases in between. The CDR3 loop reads CASSQDIWTQGSNEAFF. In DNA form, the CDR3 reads TGTGCCAGCAGCCAAGATATTTGGACGCAGGGTTCGAATGAAGCTTTCTTT.

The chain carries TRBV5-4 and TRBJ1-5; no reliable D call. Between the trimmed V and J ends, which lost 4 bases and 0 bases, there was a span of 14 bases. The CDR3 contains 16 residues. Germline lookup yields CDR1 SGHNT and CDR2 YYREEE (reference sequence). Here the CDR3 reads CASSRSTVNSNQPQHF. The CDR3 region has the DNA TGTGCCAGCAGCCGTTCGACTGTTAATAGCAATCAGCCCCAGCATTTT.

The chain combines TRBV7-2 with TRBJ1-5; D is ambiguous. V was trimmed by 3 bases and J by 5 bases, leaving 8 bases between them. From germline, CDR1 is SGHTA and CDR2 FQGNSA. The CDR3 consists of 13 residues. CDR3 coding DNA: TGTGCCAGCAGCTTCGTAAGTGATCAGCCCCAGCATTTT. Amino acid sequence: CASSFVSDQPQHF.

The CDR3 is CASSIGTGPYYEQYF. The CDR3 DNA reads TGTGCCAGCTCAATCGGGACAGGACCCTACTACGAGCAGTACTTC. V and J are TRBV18 and TRBJ2-7, with 8 bases matching TRBD1. The V gene's germline CDR1 is KGHSH and CDR2 LQKENI. The V gene end was trimmed by 5 bases and the J gene end by 3 bases; junction bases not matched to a gene: 9. The CDR3 has 15 residues. Using reference TRBV18 and TRBJ2-7 for the parts outside the CDR3, the full variable domain is NAGVMQNPRHLVRRRGQEARLRCSPMKGHSHVYWYRQLPEEGLKFMVYLQKENIIDESGMPKERFSAEFPKEGPSILRIQQVVRGDSAAYFCASSIGTGPYYEQYFGPGTRLTVT.

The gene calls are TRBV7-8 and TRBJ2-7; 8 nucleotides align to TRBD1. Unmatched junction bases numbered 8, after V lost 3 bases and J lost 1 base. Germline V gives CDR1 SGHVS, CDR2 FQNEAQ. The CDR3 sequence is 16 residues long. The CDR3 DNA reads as TGTGCCAGCAGCTTGGCTCGCCGGGACAGGTCCTACGAGCAGTACTTC. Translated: CASSLARRDRSYEQYF.

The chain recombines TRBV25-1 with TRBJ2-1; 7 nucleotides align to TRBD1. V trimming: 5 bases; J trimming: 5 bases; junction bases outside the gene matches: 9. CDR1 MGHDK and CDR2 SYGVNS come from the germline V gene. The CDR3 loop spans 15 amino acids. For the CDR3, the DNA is TGTGCCAGCAGTAAGTCCCGGACAGGAAACAATGAGCAGTTCTTC. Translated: CASSKSRTGNNEQFF.

CDR3 coding DNA: TGTGCCAGCAGTTTAATATGGTACAATGAGCAGTTCTTC. It codes for CASSLIWYNEQFF. This chain joins TRBV28 and TRBJ2-1, with D uncertain. Germline V gene sequence: CDR1 MDHEN, CDR2 SYDVKM. The CDR3 covers 13 residues. Trimming left V 2 bases short and J 4 bases short, with 6 bases between. Full variable domain (missing parts from reference TRBV28 and TRBJ2-1): DVKVTQSSRYLVKRTGEKVFLECVQDMDHENMFWYRQDPGLGLRLIYFSYDVKMKEKGDIPEGYSVSREKKERFSLILESASTNQTSMYLCASSLIWYNEQFFGPGTRLTVL.

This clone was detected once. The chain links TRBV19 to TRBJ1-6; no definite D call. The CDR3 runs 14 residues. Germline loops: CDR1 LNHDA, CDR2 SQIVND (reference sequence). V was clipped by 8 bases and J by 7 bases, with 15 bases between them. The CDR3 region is CASSIDGTNSPLHF. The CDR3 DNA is TGTGCCAGTTCAATAGACGGTACCAATTCACCCCTCCACTTT.

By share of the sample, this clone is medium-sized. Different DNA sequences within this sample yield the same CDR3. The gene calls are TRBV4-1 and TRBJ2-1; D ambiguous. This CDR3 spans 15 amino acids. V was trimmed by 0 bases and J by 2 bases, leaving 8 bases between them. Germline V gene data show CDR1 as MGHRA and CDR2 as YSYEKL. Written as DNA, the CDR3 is TGCGCCAGCAGCCAAGAGGGTAGGACCTACAATGAGCAGTTCTTC. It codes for CASSQEGRTYNEQFF.

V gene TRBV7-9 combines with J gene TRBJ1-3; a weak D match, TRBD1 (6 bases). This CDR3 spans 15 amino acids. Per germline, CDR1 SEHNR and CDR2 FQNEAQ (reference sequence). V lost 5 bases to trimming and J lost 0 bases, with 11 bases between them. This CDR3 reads CASSTPDSSGNTIYF. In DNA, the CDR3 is TGTGCCAGCAGCACCCCGGACAGCTCTGGAAACACCATATATTTT.

DNA for the CDR3: TGTGCCAGCAGCCTGAGTCGTCCCATTTCGTGTTTGGACGAGCAGTACTTC. Translating gives CASSLSRPISCLDEQYF. The chain links TRBV3-1 (or the pseudogene TRBV3-2) to TRBJ2-7; no clear D. Germline CDR1 and CDR2: LGHDT and YNNKEL (reference sequence). Trimming pared 4 bases from V and 5 bases from J, leaving 24 bases between. The CDR3 spans 17 residues.

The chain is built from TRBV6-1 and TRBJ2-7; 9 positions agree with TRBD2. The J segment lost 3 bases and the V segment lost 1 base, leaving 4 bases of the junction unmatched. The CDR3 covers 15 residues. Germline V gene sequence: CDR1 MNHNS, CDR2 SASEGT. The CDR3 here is CASSEGVAGVYEQYF. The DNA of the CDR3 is TGTGCCAGCAGTGAAGGGGTAGCGGGGGTCTACGAGCAGTACTTC.